A selection of T cell receptor beta chains follows, all from one sample in a study of blood T cells in healthy people across ages. TCRdb re-derived calls from the 5' RACE reads in MiXCR, one entry per CDR3 protein. Of approximately 810,000 distinct CDR3 sequences in the sample, 25% to 35% were seen once. Sequenced sample: blood. The receptors shown here come from a woman of 80 years or more in good health. CDR3s include the opening cysteine and the closing phenylalanine or tryptophan. The order of the fields is J gene, clone size, D gene, V gene, CDR3 DNA, CDR3 protein. The D gene is left open where the match is weak. For some rows the clone size is stated as once, few or many, or as a class when expanded; others skip it.

TRBJ2-3	NA	NA	TRBV19	TGTGCCAGTAGGGGCGGGATATACCGCACAGATACGCAGTATTTT	CASRGGIYRTDTQYF
TRBJ2-5	NA	NA	TRBV7-2	TGTGCCAGCAGCCAAGATTTAGTAGGCACCTTTGGGACCCAGTACTTC	CASSQDLVGTFGTQYF
TRBJ2-3	NA	TRBD1	TRBV12-3/TRBV12-4	TGTGCCAGCAGAGGACAGGGGGGGTGGGTAGATACGCAGTATTTT	CASRGQGGWVDTQYF
TRBJ1-4	NA	TRBD1	TRBV19	TGTGCCAGTAGTCCGGGACAGGCAACTAATGAAAAACTGTTTTTT	CASSPGQATNEKLFF
TRBJ1-2	many	TRBD1	TRBV6-2/TRBV6-3	TGTGCCAGCAGTGCCGGGACAGTTTTTCTAAACTATGGCTACACCTTC	CASSAGTVFLNYGYTF
TRBJ2-1	NA	TRBD2	TRBV28	TGTGCCAGCACTTTCTTAGCGGGGGAGGACAATGAGCAGTTCTTC	CASTFLAGEDNEQFF
TRBJ2-3	many	NA	TRBV5-1	TGCGCCAGCAGCTCCCTGGCAGGGCCTTCCCTACACAAGGCAGATACGCAGTATTTT	CASSSLAGPSLHKADTQYF
TRBJ2-7	many	TRBD2	TRBV11-2	TGTGCCAGCAGCTTAGTCACGGGGGGAACCTACGAGCAGTACTTC	CASSLVTGGTYEQYF
TRBJ1-2	many	NA	TRBV5-1	TGCGCCAGCAGCTTTGCCCCTGCGAGGGATGGCTACACCTTC	CASSFAPARDGYTF
TRBJ2-5	many	TRBD1	TRBV5-1	TGTGCCAGCAGCCCGGACAGGGTGGAGACCCAGTACTTC	CASSPDRVETQYF
TRBJ2-3	NA	TRBD2	TRBV4-3	TGCGCCAGCAGCCAAGCGTGGACTAGCGGGGGGGAAACTAGCACAGATACGCAGTATTTT	CASSQAWTSGGETSTDTQYF
TRBJ2-5	NA	TRBD1	TRBV12-3/TRBV12-4	TGTGCCAGCAGCACGACAGGGACAGAGACCCAGTACTTC	CASSTTGTETQYF
TRBJ2-2	NA	NA	TRBV9	TGTGCCAGCAGCGTAGCTTCTAGCGCCGGGGAGCTGTTTTTT	CASSVASSAGELFF
TRBJ1-6	NA	TRBD1	TRBV20-1	TGCAGTGCTCGGCGGGACAGCAAGAGCTCCTATAATTCACCCCTCCACTTT	CSARRDSKSSYNSPLHF
TRBJ1-2	NA	NA	TRBV11-2	TGTGCCAGCAGCTTCGGACCTTACTACACCTTC	CASSFGPYYTF
TRBJ1-3	NA	NA	TRBV10-3	TGTGCCATCAGTGAGTCGGGCTCCACCTCTGGAAACACCATATATTTT	CAISESGSTSGNTIYF
TRBJ1-6	once	NA	TRBV12-3/TRBV12-4	TGTGCCAGCAGTTTATGGGACTTAAATTCACCCCTCCACTTT	CASSLWDLNSPLHF
TRBJ2-7	few	TRBD2	TRBV19	TGTGCCAGTAGTCCCCCGCTAGCGGGGGGGTCCTCCGAGCAGTACTTC	CASSPPLAGGSSEQYF
TRBJ1-4	many	NA	TRBV12-3/TRBV12-4	TGTGCCAGCACCGAACAGGGTACCGGTAATGAAAAACTGTTTTTT	CASTEQGTGNEKLFF
TRBJ1-4	NA	NA	TRBV6-1	TGTGCCAGCAGTCTGACAGGCGGAGCTAATGAAAAACTGTTTTTT	CASSLTGGANEKLFF
TRBJ2-7	NA	TRBD2	TRBV24-1	TGTGCCACCAGACAAGGCGGGGGGATCAACGAGCAGTACTTC	CATRQGGGINEQYF
TRBJ1-2	NA	TRBD1	TRBV6-2/TRBV6-3	TGTGCCAGCGGGACTGCCGGGACAGTAAACTATGGCTACACCTTC	CASGTAGTVNYGYTF
TRBJ2-3	NA	NA	TRBV7-9	TGTGCCAGCAGCTACGGGTTACCTGGAGATACGCAGTATTTT	CASSYGLPGDTQYF
TRBJ1-2	few	NA	TRBV11-2	TGTGCCAGCAGCTTAGGGCCTCGGTATGGCTACACCTTC	CASSLGPRYGYTF